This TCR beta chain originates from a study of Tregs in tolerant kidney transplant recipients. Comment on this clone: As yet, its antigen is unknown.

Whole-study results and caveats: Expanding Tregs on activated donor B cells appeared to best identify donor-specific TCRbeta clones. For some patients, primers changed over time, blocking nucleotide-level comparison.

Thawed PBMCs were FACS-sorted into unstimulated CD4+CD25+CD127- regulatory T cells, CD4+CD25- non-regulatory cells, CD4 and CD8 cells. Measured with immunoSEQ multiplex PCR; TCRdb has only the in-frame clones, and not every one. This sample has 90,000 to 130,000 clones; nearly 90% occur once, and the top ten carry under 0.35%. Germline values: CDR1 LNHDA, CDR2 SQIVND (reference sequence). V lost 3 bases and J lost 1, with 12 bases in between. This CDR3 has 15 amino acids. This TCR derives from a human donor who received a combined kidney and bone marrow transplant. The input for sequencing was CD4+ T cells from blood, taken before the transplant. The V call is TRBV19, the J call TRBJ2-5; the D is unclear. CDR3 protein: CASSIVAPPQETQYF. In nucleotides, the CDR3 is TGTGCCAGTAGTATCGTGGCACCTCCCCAAGAGACCCAGTACTTC.